The 3 T cell receptor beta chains presented below share a single source sample, sequenced in a study of cytomegalovirus exposure and HLA in healthy donors. Researchers ran the PCR with 60 Vbeta and 13 Jbeta primers. Produced via immunoSEQ multiplex PCR; TCRdb's table is partial and in-frame only. The sample has fewer than 200,000 clones, 75% seen once; the top ten hold more than 2.5%. The sequenced material came from PBMCs. All receptors derive from a female donor in good health and CMV-seronegative.

The chain is built from TRBV7-9 and TRBJ2-7; 8 positions match TRBD1. This CDR3 comprises 15 residues. V lost 5 bases, J lost 5 bases, and 11 bases stayed unmatched. Germline CDR1 and CDR2: SEHNR and FQNEAQ (reference sequence). CDR3 region: CASSQIDRGVNEQYF. The CDR3 DNA reads as TGTGCCAGCAGCCAAATAGACAGGGGAGTCAACGAGCAGTACTTC.

This clone showed up just a few times. The chain links TRBV6-1 to TRBJ2-2; D unclear. V was cut by 7 bases and J by 1 base, with 10 bases left in between. The CDR3 extends over 14 amino acids. Germline CDR1 is MNHNS and CDR2 is SASEGT. The CDR3 region is CASKSRRNTGELFF. The CDR3 DNA reads TGTGCCAGCAAATCGAGGAGGAACACCGGGGAGCTGTTTTTT.

The chain's CDR3 is CASSLVGTSSFEQYF. The CDR3 nucleotides are TGTGCCAGCAGCCTGGTCGGGACTTCCTCGTTCGAGCAGTACTTC. V and J are TRBV2 and TRBJ2-7, with D maybe TRBD2 (6 bases). In germline, CDR1 is SNHLY, CDR2 FYNNEI. Trimming shortened V by 6 bases and J by 6 bases, and 21 bases separated the two germline ends. The CDR3 consists of 15 residues.